The present entry profiles one T cell receptor (beta chain) with its context. PCR primers comprised 60 Vbeta and 13 Jbeta primers. TCRdb keeps only in-frame clones here, not all; method: immunoSEQ multiplex PCR. The sample yields roughly 100,000 clones, over 75% seen once. With 5 bases clipped from V and 8 bases from J, the junction kept 17 bases outside the gene matches. The CDR3 sequence is 17 residues long. The record originates from a study of cytomegalovirus exposure and HLA in healthy donors. This clonotype was obtained from a man aged 55 to 70 in good health and CMV-seronegative. The J gene is TRBJ2-2, the V gene TRBV5-3, with TRBD2 identical over 8 bases. TRBV5-3 is filed as an ORF, its function uncertain. Specimen: PBMCs. This CDR3 reads CARSRQGERGSGGELFF. The CDR3 DNA is TGTGCCAGAAGTCGTCAAGGAGAGCGGGGGTCCGGGGGGGAGCTGTTTTTT.